This TCR beta chain stems from a study of blood T cell repertoires in COVID-19. Turning to the study itself: Researchers got acute and convalescent COVID-19 samples from the United States, Italy and Spain. T cells, B-cell-depleted T cells, or PBMCs provided the cDNA or gDNA that served as material.

Trimming shortened V by 0 bases and J by 4 bases, and 22 bases separated the two germline ends. Germline-derived CDR1 and CDR2 are SGHAT and FQNNGV. CDR3 size: 19 residues. Original methodology: Researchers report that nucleated cell counts were estimated from reference gene primer amplification. Measured with immunoSEQ multiplex PCR; TCRdb has only the in-frame clones, and not every one. The DNA gave D and trimming, while V, J and clone size come from that table. This sample yields 200,000 to 250,000 clones, of which 80% to 90% are seen a single time; under 3.5% belongs to the top ten. Sequencing was performed on PBMCs or T cells enriched from blood (not recorded which). The source is a woman aged 18-29 years in a cohort exposed to, infected with or recovered from COVID-19 (not recorded which). This chain uses TRBV11-2 with TRBJ2-1; D possibly corresponds to TRBD2 (8 bases). CDR3 region: CASSLDGAGGSGVYNEQFF. DNA of the CDR3: TGTGCCAGCAGCTTAGATGGGGCAGGGGGTAGCGGGGTGTACAATGAGCAGTTCTTC. The full variable domain, in which reference TRBV11-2 and TRBJ2-1 provide the parts outside the CDR3, is EAGVAQSPRYKIIEKRQSVAFWCNPISGHATLYWYQQILGQGPKLLIQFQNNGVVDDSQLPKDRFSAERLKGVDSTLKIQPAKLEDSAVYLCASSLDGAGGSGVYNEQFFGPGTRLTVL.